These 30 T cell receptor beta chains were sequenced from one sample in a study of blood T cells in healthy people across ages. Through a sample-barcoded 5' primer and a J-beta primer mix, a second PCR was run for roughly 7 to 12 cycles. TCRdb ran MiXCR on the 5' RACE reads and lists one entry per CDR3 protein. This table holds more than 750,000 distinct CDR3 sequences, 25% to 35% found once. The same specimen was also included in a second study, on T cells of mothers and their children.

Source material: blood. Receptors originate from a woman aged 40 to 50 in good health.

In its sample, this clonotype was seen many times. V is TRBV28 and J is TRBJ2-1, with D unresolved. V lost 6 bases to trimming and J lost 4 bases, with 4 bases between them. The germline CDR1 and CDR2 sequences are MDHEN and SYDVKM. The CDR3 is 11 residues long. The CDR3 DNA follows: TGTGCCAGCAGATGGTACAATGAGCAGTTCTTC. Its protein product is CASRWYNEQFF.

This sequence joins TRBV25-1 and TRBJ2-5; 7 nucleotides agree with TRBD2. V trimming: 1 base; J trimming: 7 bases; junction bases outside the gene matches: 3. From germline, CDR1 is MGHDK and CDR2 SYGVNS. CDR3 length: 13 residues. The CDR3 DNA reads TGTGCCAGCAGTGAATTGGGGGGGGGGACCCAGTACTTC. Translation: CASSELGGGTQYF.

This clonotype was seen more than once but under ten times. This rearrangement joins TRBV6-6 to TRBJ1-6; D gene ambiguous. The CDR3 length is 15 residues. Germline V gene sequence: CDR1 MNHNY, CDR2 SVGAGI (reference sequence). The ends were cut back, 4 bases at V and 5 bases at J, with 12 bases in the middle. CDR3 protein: CASSFADKNNSPLHF. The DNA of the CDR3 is TGTGCCAGCAGTTTCGCCGACAAGAATAATTCACCCCTCCACTTT.

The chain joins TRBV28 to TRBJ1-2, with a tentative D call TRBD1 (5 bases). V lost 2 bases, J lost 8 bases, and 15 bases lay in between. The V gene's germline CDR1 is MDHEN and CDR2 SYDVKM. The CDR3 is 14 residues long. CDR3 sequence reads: CASSLADRPLGYTF. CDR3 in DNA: TGTGCCAGCAGTTTAGCCGACAGACCCTTGGGCTACACCTTC.

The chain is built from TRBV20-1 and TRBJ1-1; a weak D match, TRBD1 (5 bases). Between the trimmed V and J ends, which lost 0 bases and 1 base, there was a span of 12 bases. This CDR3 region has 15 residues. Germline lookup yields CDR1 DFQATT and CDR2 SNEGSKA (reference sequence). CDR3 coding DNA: TGCAGTGCTAGAGATAAAGCCGGGGGGAACACTGAAGCTTTCTTT. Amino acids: CSARDKAGGNTEAFF.

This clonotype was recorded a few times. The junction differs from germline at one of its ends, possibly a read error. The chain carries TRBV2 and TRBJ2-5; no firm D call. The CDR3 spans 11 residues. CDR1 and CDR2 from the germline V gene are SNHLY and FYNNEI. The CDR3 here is CAGRVQETQYF. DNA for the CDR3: TGTGCCGGCAGAGTTCAAGAGACCCAGTACTTC.

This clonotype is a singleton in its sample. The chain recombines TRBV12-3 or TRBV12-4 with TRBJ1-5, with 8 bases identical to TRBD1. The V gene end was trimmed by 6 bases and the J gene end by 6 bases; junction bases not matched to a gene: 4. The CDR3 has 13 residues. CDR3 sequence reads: CASSQGAVQPQHF. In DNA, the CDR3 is TGTGCCAGCAGCCAGGGGGCAGTTCAGCCCCAGCATTTT.

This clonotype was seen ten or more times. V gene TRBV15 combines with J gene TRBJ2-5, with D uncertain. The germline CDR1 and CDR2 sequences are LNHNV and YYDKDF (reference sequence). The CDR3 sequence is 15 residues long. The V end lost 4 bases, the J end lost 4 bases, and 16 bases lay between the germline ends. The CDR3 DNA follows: TGTGCCACCAGCACAGCCGGGCTCAAAGGAGAGACCCAGTACTTC. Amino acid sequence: CATSTAGLKGETQYF.

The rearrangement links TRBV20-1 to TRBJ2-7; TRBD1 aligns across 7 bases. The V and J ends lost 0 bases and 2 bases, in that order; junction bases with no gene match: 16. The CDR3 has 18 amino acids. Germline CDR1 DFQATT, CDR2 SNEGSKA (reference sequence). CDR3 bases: TGCAGTGCTAGAGATGGGTCCCCCGGGACAGTCTTTCCCTACGAGCAGTACTTC. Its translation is CSARDGSPGTVFPYEQYF.

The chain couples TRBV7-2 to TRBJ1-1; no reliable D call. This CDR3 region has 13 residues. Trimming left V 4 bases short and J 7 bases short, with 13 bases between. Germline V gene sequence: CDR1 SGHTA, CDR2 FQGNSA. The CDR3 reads CASSSGPCNEAFF. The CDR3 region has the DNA TGTGCCAGCAGCTCAGGACCTTGTAATGAAGCTTTCTTT.

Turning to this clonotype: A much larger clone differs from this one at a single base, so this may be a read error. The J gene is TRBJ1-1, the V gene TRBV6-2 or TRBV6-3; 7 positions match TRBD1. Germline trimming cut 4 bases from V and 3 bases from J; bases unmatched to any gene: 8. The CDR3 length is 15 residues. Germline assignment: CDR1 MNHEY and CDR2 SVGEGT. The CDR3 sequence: CASSSGTVLDTEAFF. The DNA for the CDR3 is TGTGCCAGCAGTTCCGGGACAGTTCTGGACACTGAAGCTTTCTTT.

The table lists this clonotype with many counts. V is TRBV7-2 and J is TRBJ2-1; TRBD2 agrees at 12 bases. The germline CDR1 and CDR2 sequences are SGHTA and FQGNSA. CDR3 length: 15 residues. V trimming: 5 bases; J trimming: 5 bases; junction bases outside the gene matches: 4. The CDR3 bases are TGTGCCAGCAGCCTGACTAGCGGGGGCAACAATGAGCAGTTCTTC. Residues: CASSLTSGGNNEQFF.

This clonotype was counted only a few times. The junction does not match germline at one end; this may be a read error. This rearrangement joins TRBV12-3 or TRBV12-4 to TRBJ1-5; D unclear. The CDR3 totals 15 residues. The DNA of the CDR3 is TGTGCCAGCAGTGTAGGACTAGGGAGCAATCGGCCCCAGCATTTT. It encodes CASSVGLGSNRPQHF.

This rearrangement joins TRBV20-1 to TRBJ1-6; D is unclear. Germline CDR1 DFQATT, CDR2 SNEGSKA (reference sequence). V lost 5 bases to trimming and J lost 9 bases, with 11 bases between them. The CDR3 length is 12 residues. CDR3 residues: CSACQNLSPLHF. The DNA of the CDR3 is TGCAGTGCTTGCCAGAATCTTTCACCCCTCCACTTT.

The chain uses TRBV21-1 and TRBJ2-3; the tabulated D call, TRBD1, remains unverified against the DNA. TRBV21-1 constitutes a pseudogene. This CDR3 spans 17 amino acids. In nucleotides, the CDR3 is TGTGCCAGCAGCAAAGATCCCCTACGGGGTAGAACAGATACGCAGTATTTT. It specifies CASSKDPLRGRTDTQYF.

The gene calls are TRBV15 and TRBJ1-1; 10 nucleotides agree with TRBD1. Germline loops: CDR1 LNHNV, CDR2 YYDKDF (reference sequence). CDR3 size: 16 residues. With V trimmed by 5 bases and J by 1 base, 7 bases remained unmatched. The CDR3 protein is CATSGGTGASNTEAFF. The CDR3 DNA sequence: TGTGCCACCAGCGGAGGGACAGGGGCATCGAACACTGAAGCTTTCTTT.

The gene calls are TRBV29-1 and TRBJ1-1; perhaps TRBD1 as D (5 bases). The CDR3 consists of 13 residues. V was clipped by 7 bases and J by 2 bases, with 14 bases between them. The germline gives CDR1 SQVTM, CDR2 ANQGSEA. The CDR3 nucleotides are TGCAGCGCCCTGATAGGGACCAACACTGAAGCTTTCTTT. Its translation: CSALIGTNTEAFF.

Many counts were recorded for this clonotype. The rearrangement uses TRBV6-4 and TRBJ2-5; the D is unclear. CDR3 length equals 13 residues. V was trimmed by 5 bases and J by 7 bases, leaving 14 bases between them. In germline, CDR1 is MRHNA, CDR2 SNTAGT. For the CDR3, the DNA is TGTGCCAGCAGTCAAGGCCCTGGGGTGACCCAGTACTTC. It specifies CASSQGPGVTQYF.

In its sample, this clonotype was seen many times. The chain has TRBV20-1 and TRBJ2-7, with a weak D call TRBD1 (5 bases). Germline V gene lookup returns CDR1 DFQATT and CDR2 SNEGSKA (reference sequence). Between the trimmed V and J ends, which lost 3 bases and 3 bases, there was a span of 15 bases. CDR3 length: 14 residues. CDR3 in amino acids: CSASLAGPNYEQYF. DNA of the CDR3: TGCAGTGCTAGCCTCGCAGGGCCCAACTACGAGCAGTACTTC.

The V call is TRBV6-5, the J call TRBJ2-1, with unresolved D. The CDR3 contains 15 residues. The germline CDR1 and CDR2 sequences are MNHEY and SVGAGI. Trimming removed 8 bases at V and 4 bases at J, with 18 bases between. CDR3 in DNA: TGTGCCAGCCACCCCTCGTCCTCCTTGTACAATGAGCAGTTCTTC. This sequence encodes CASHPSSSLYNEQFF.

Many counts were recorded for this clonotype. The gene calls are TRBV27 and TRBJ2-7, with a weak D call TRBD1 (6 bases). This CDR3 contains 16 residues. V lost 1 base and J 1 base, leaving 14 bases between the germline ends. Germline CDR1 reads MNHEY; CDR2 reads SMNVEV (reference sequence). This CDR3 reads CASSLYPPTGSYEQYF. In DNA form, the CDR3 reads TGTGCCAGCAGTTTATACCCCCCCACAGGGTCCTACGAGCAGTACTTC.

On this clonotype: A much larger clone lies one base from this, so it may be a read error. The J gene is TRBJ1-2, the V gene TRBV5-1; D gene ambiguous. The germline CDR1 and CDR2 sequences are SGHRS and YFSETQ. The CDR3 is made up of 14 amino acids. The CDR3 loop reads CASSLAENNYGHTF. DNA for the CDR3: TGCGCCAGCAGCTTGGCCGAGAATAACTATGGCCACACCTTC.

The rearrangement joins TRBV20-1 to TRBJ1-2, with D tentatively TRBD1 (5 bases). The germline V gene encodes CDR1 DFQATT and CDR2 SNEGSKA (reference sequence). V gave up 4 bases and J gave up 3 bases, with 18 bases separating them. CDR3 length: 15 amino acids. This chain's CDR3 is CSATLKGSADYGYTF. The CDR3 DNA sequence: TGCAGTGCTACCTTAAAGGGGTCCGCTGACTATGGCTACACCTTC.

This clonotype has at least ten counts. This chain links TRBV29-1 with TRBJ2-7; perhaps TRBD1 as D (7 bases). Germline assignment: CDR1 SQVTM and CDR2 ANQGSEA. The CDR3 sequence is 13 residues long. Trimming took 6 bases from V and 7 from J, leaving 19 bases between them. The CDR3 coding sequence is TGCAGCGTCCCCGCGGAGGGGGCACGGGAGCAGTACTTC. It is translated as CSVPAEGAREQYF.

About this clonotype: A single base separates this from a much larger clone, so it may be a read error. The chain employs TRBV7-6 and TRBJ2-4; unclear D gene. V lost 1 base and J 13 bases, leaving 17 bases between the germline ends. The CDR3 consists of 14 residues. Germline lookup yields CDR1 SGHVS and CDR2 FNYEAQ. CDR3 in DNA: TGTGCCAGCAGCTTAGGGGTTCAGGCCAATGAGCAGTACTTC. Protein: CASSLGVQANEQYF.

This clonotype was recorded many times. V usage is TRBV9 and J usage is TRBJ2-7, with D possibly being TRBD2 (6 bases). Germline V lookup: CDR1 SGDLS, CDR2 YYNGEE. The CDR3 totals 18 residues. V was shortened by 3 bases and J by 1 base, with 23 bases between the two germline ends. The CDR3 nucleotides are TGTGCCAGCAGCGCCCAACCCTCGACCGGGACTCTGTCCTACGAGCAGTACTTC. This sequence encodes CASSAQPSTGTLSYEQYF.

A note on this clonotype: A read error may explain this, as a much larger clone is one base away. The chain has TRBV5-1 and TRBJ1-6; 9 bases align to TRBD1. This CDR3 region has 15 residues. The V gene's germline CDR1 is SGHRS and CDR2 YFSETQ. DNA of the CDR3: TGCGCCAGCAACTTGACAGGGGGTGATAATTCACCCCTCCACTTT. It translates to CASNLTGGDNSPLHF.

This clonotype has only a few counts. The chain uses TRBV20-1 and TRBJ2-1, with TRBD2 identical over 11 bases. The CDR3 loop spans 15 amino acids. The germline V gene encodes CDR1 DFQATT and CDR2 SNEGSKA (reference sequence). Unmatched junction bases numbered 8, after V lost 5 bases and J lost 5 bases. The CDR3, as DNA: TGCAGTGCTCACCAGACTAGCGGGGCGAACAATGAGCAGTTCTTC. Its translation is CSAHQTSGANNEQFF.

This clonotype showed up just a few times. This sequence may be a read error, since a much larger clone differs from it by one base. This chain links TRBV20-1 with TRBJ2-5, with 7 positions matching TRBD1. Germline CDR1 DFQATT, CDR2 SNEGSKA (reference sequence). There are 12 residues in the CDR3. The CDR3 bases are TGCAGTGCGAGCCGACAGGGAGAGACCCGGTACTTC. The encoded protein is CSASRQGETRYF.

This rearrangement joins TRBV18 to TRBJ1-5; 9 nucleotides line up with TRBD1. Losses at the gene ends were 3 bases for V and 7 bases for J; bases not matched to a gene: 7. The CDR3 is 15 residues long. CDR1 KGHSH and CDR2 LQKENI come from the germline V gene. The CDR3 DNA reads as TGTGCCAGCTCACCCGGGACAGGGAGAATACAGCCCCAGCATTTT. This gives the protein CASSPGTGRIQPQHF. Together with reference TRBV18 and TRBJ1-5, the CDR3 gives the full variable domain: NAGVMQNPRHLVRRRGQEARLRCSPMKGHSHVYWYRQLPEEGLKFMVYLQKENIIDESGMPKERFSAEFPKEGPSILRIQQVVRGDSAAYFCASSPGTGRIQPQHFGDGTRLSIL.